One sample yielded the 14 T cell receptor beta chains listed below, sequenced in a study of blood T cell repertoires in COVID-19. Here immunoSEQ multiplex PCR was the method, and the copy in TCRdb shows in-frame clones only, minus some. The data show 90,000 to 130,000 clones, 87% seen once. The sequenced sample was peripheral blood. The receptors shown here come from a human donor in a cohort sampled during active COVID-19.

The chain combines TRBV2 with TRBJ2-7; unclear D gene. CDR3 length equals 14 residues. CDR1 and CDR2 (germline): SNHLY, FYNNEI. Trimming left V 1 base short and J 6 bases short, with 13 bases between. CDR3 amino acids: CASSEEARYREQYF. DNA of the CDR3: TGTGCCAGCAGTGAAGAGGCTAGGTACCGCGAGCAGTACTTC. Drawing the rest from reference TRBV2 and TRBJ2-7, the complete variable domain is EPEVTQTPSHQVTQMGQEVILRCVPISNHLYFYWYRQILGQKVEFLVSFYNNEISEKSEIFDDQFSVERPDGSNFTLKIRSTKLEDSAMYFCASSEEARYREQYFGPGTRLTVT.

Here the CDR3 reads CASSLAGQNEKLFF. The CDR3 DNA follows: TGCGCCAGCAGCTTGGCTGGACAGAATGAAAAACTGTTTTTT. The chain couples TRBV5-1 to TRBJ1-4; a weak D match, TRBD1 (6 bases). With 0 bases removed from V and 5 bases from J, the gap between germline ends came to 8 bases. Per germline, CDR1 SGHRS and CDR2 YFSETQ. This CDR3 spans 14 amino acids.

This clone appeared once. V is TRBV19 and J is TRBJ1-5, with D uncertain. The CDR3 covers 14 residues. CDR1 and CDR2 from the germline V gene are LNHDA and SQIVND (reference sequence). The germline V and J ends were trimmed by 2 bases and 1 base, with 6 bases remaining between them. The CDR3 spells CASSIPRSNQPQHF. The CDR3 bases are TGTGCCAGTAGTATACCCAGAAGCAATCAGCCCCAGCATTTT.

The rearrangement joins TRBV9 to TRBJ2-1; 10 bases line up with TRBD2. Germline CDR1 SGDLS, CDR2 YYNGEE. This CDR3 is built from 15 residues. The junction had 5 bases not matched to a gene; V was cut back by 0 bases and J by 8 bases. The DNA for the CDR3 is TGTGCCAGCAGCGTAGGCTCTAGCGGGGGCGATGAGCAGTTCTTC. Protein product: CASSVGSSGGDEQFF.

The chain recombines TRBV18 with TRBJ2-6, with D perhaps TRBD1 (6 bases). The V gene lost 6 bases and the J gene lost 1 base, with 13 bases spanning the gap. This CDR3 is 16 amino acids long. Looked up from germline, CDR1 is KGHSH and CDR2 is LQKENI. The CDR3: CASSPVTGSGANVLTF. The CDR3 bases are TGTGCCAGCTCGCCAGTCACAGGGTCTGGGGCCAACGTCCTGACTTTC.

Only one count was recorded for this clone. The rearrangement uses TRBV9 and TRBJ1-5, with D tentatively TRBD1 (6 bases). Germline CDR1 SGDLS, CDR2 YYNGEE. Deletions cut 3 bases from V and 0 bases from J, with 22 bases between. CDR3 length: 19 amino acids. CDR3 residues: CASSDQGSRGDVSNQPQHF. The CDR3 DNA follows: TGTGCCAGCAGCGACCAGGGTAGCAGGGGCGACGTTAGCAATCAGCCCCAGCATTTT.

The chain joins TRBV11-2 to TRBJ2-3; no definite D call. Between the trimmed V and J ends, which lost 1 base and 5 bases, there was a span of 22 bases. This CDR3 is 18 amino acids long. The V gene's germline CDR1 is SGHAT and CDR2 FQNNGV. The CDR3 region is CASSLAVPGAPLGDTQYF. The DNA for the CDR3 is TGTGCCAGCAGCTTAGCTGTTCCCGGAGCGCCCCTCGGAGATACGCAGTATTTT.

The V gene is TRBV28, the J gene TRBJ2-7, with 7 bases matching TRBD2. Germline trimming cut 10 bases from V and 3 bases from J; bases unmatched to any gene: 9. This CDR3 is built from 13 residues. Germline V gives CDR1 MDHEN, CDR2 SYDVKM. CDR3 bases: TGTGCCACGTCTAGCGGAGAGATCTACGAGCAGTACTTC. Its protein is CATSSGEIYEQYF.

The chain uses TRBV28 and TRBJ2-2; TRBD2 is a possible D gene (5 bases). The CDR3 totals 16 residues. Trimming cost V 5 bases and J 0 bases, with 13 bases left between them. Germline V lookup: CDR1 MDHEN, CDR2 SYDVKM. Here the CDR3 reads CASSPVSGTNTGELFF. CDR3 DNA: TGTGCCAGCAGTCCCGTTTCGGGGACGAACACCGGGGAGCTGTTTTTT.

J is TRBJ2-5 and V is TRBV25-1; 10 bases are shared with TRBD2. This CDR3 spans 14 amino acids. Per germline, CDR1 MGHDK and CDR2 SYGVNS. V shed 3 bases and J 4 bases; nucleotides not matched to a gene: 2. CDR3 region: CASSDSGRLETQYF. The CDR3 DNA follows: TGTGCCAGCAGTGATAGCGGGAGGTTAGAGACCCAGTACTTC. Supplemented by reference TRBV25-1 and TRBJ2-5, the full variable domain reads EADIYQTPRYLVIGTGKKITLECSQTMGHDKMYWYQQDPGMELHLIHYSYGVNSTEKGDLSSESTVSRIRTEHFPLTLESARPSHTSQYLCASSDSGRLETQYFGPGTRLLVL.

The chain carries TRBV19 and TRBJ1-4; D not certain. Germline V gives CDR1 LNHDA, CDR2 SQIVND (reference sequence). V was shortened by 1 base and J by 1 base, with 10 bases between the two germline ends. This CDR3 region has 16 residues. The CDR3 DNA is TGTGCCAGTAGTATAGGAGGGTTTGAAACTAATGAAAAACTGTTTTTT. It translates to CASSIGGFETNEKLFF.

The rearrangement joins TRBV5-4 to TRBJ2-1; 7 bases are shared with TRBD2. The germline V gene encodes CDR1 SGHNT and CDR2 YYREEE (reference sequence). The CDR3 length is 15 residues. J lost 0 bases, V lost 6 bases, and 6 bases had no gene match. For the CDR3, the DNA is TGTGCCAGCACCGGCCAGCGGGACTCCTACAATGAGCAGTTCTTC. It encodes CASTGQRDSYNEQFF.

DNA for the CDR3: TGTGCCAGCAGCTTACTCTCTTCGTCCGGGACAGGGGATTCCAATGAGCAGTTCTTC. The encoded protein is CASSLLSSSGTGDSNEQFF. This chain uses TRBV7-3 with TRBJ2-1; 10 bases agree with TRBD1. The V gene end was trimmed by 2 bases and the J gene end by 6 bases; junction bases not matched to a gene: 16. The CDR3 totals 19 residues. The germline gives CDR1 SGHTA, CDR2 FQGTGA.

V usage is TRBV5-1 and J usage is TRBJ2-7; weak D call: TRBD1 (5 bases). Germline CDR1 reads SGHRS; CDR2 reads YFSETQ. The CDR3 is made up of 13 amino acids. V lost 5 bases to trimming and J lost 4 bases, with 13 bases between them. The CDR3 loop is CASRPRDLYEQYF. In nucleotides, the CDR3 is TGCGCCAGCAGACCCAGGGATCTATACGAGCAGTACTTC.